A selection of T cell receptor beta chains follows, all from one sample in a study of T cell repertoires in cytomegalovirus infection. In TCRdb, the reads were re-called with MiXCR into one record per CDR3 protein. Here the sample spans hundreds of thousands of distinct CDR3 sequences, approximately 9.5% being singletons. Material: PBMCs. Receptors originate from a human donor in good health (CMV status not recorded). Some clones in this sample may be carry-over from other donors' samples. CDR3s include the opening cysteine and the closing phenylalanine or tryptophan. A D gene is named only where the DNA matches it firmly. Clone size is given for some rows only: seen once, a few or many times, or a class if the clone is expanded.

NA,TRBV20-1,TRBJ2-4,NA,TGCAGTGCTAGAGGCCCCGAGGGCAGACAAAACATTCAGTACTTC,CSARGPEGRQNIQYF
NA,TRBV7-2,TRBJ1-2,many,TGTGCCAGCAGCTTCGTTACTGGGTCGAAGGGCTACACCTTC,CASSFVTGSKGYTF
NA,TRBV11-3,TRBJ2-1,many,TGTGCCAGCAGCGTCAGCGGTAACACCTACAATGAGCAGTTCTTC,CASSVSGNTYNEQFF
NA,TRBV6-2/TRBV6-3,TRBJ1-2,few,TGTGCCAGCAGTTCTGTAGAAGAGAACTACTATGGCTACACCTTC,CASSSVEENYYGYTF
NA,TRBV7-2,TRBJ2-7,many,TGTGCCAGCAGCTTAAGGGTGGGGCGGATCTCCTACGAGCAGTACTTC,CASSLRVGRISYEQYF
NA,TRBV24-1,TRBJ2-7,NA,TGTGCCACCAGTGATTTGATGGGGGAGCAGTACTTC,CATSDLMGEQYF
TRBD1,TRBV7-2,TRBJ1-2,many,TGTGCCAGCAGCTTAATGGGCAGGGACAGTGGTCGCTATGGCTACACCTTC,CASSLMGRDSGRYGYTF
TRBD2,TRBV12-3/TRBV12-4,TRBJ2-1,few,TGTGCCAGCAGCACCGGGACTAGCGGTTACAATGAGCAGTTCTTC,CASSTGTSGYNEQFF
NA,TRBV11-2,TRBJ1-2,NA,TGTGCCTGCAGCTTAGATCGCCCCCCCACCTTC,CACSLDRPPTF
NA,TRBV12-3/TRBV12-4,TRBJ2-4,NA,TGTGCCAGCAGTTTGGACAGTAGCCAAAACATTCAGTACTTC,CASSLDSSQNIQYF
NA,TRBV28,TRBJ2-1,NA,TGTGCCAGCAGTCCAGAGGCCTTATGGGAGCAGTTCTTC,CASSPEALWEQFF
NA,TRBV28,TRBJ1-2,many,TGTGCCAGCAGCTTGAGTTATGGCTACACCTTC,CASSLSYGYTF
NA,TRBV4-1,TRBJ2-5,NA,TGCGCCAGCAGTCCGACAGTTTGGCAAGAGACCCAGTACTTC,CASSPTVWQETQYF
NA,TRBV7-9,TRBJ2-1,few,TGTGCCAGCAGGCCAATCCGTGCCCAGGGGTGGGATGAGCAGTTCTTC,CASRPIRAQGWDEQFF
TRBD2,TRBV28,TRBJ2-5,NA,TGTGCCTCCTGGTCGGGCACTAGCGGGAGGGCCCGGGGGGAGACCCAGTACTTC,CASWSGTSGRARGETQYF
TRBD1,TRBV20-1,TRBJ2-7,few,TGCAGTGCTTCTGAGACAGGGGGCTACGAGCAGTACTTC,CSASETGGYEQYF
NA,TRBV6-2/TRBV6-3,TRBJ2-3,many,TGTGCCAGCAGTTACGATCTCAGCCCGAGCACAGATACGCAGTATTTT,CASSYDLSPSTDTQYF
NA,TRBV7-2,TRBJ1-3,many,TGTGCCAGCACCCCCATCTCTGGAAACACCATATATTTT,CASTPISGNTIYF
NA,TRBV20-1,TRBJ1-1,few,TGCAGTGCTAGGCCCCTCGGGGGGGTCGGTTTTGAAGCTTTCTTT,CSARPLGGVGFEAFF
NA,TRBV24-1,TRBJ1-5,many,TGTGCCACCAGTGAAGAACGGGCGGGAAATCAGCCCCAGCATTTT,CATSEERAGNQPQHF
TRBD1,TRBV7-2,TRBJ2-1,few,TGTGCCAGCAGCCAAAGGACAGGGGGCAATGAGCAGTTCTTC,CASSQRTGGNEQFF
NA,TRBV5-6,TRBJ2-7,NA,TGTGCCAGCAGCTGGCCCGGCAGGCCCTACGAGCAGTACTTC,CASSWPGRPYEQYF
TRBD2,TRBV7-3,TRBJ2-3,NA,TGTGCCAGCAGCTTACGGGGGGATGGCGGTACGCAGTATTTT,CASSLRGDGGTQYF
TRBD1,TRBV12-3/TRBV12-4,TRBJ2-1,NA,TGTGCCAGCGTGACGGGACAGGCCAATGAGCAGTTCTTC,CASVTGQANEQFF
TRBD1,TRBV4-3,TRBJ1-1,few,TGCGCCAGCAGCCAGGGGACAGGGGGCGCGGACACTGAAGCTTTCTTT,CASSQGTGGADTEAFF
TRBD2,TRBV12-5,TRBJ2-1,NA,TGTGCTAGTGGCCCCGGACTAGCGGGGCTCTATGAGCAGTTCTTC,CASGPGLAGLYEQFF
NA,TRBV27,TRBJ1-1,NA,TGTGCCAGCTGGGGGTCACAAGGGAACACTGAAGCTTTCTTT,CASWGSQGNTEAFF
NA,TRBV7-2,TRBJ2-2,many,TGTGCCAGCAGCTTGAGCGGCCTAGGGGCCACCGGGGAGCTGTTTTTT,CASSLSGLGATGELFF
TRBD1,TRBV6-6,TRBJ2-1,many,TGTGCCAGCAGTTACTCGATGGTCACTCGGACAGGGGGCAATGAGCAGTTCTTC,CASSYSMVTRTGGNEQFF
NA,TRBV4-2,TRBJ1-2,many,TGTGCCAGCAGTACTTACTCCAGGGGAATTTCTGGCTACACCTTC,CASSTYSRGISGYTF
TRBD2,TRBV7-2,TRBJ2-7,many,TGTGCCAGCAGCTTATCGGGTAGCGGGAGTCCCTACGAGCAGTACTTC,CASSLSGSGSPYEQYF
TRBD2,TRBV7-8,TRBJ2-7,many,TGTGCCAGCAGCCCAAGGGAGGGAGCCTACTACGAGCAGTACTTC,CASSPREGAYYEQYF
NA,TRBV7-3,TRBJ2-5,NA,TGTGCCAGCAGCATGACAAGACAAGAGACCCAGTACTTC,CASSMTRQETQYF
NA,TRBV12-3/TRBV12-4,TRBJ1-1,many,TGTGCCAGCAGTTTAGCGACAGGAACTCTCTCTGAAGCTTTCTTT,CASSLATGTLSEAFF
NA,TRBV28,TRBJ2-7,few,TGTGCCAGCAACTCCGACAGTCCCTACGAGCAGTACTTC,CASNSDSPYEQYF
NA,TRBV7-9,TRBJ1-2,many,TGTGCCAGCAGCCCCTCCACGACAGTGAACTATGGCTACACCTTC,CASSPSTTVNYGYTF
TRBD2,TRBV6-6,TRBJ2-2,few,TGTGCCATCGGACTAGCGGGAGCCGGGGAGCTGTTTTTT,CAIGLAGAGELFF
NA,TRBV4-1,TRBJ1-4,once,TGCGCCAGCAGCCAAGTTTTGGCAACGGAAAAACTGTTTTTT,CASSQVLATEKLFF
TRBD2,TRBV7-9,TRBJ2-5,few,TGTGCCAGCAGTCTGACTAGCGGGGGCTCATATGGGACCCAGTACTTC,CASSLTSGGSYGTQYF
NA,TRBV6-2/TRBV6-3,TRBJ1-1,few,TGTGCCACCCTCCGGGGAAGCATGAACACTGAAGCTTTCTTT,CATLRGSMNTEAFF
NA,TRBV6-2/TRBV6-3,TRBJ1-1,NA,TGTGCCAGCAGTTACAACGGCCCAATCACTGAAGCTTTCTTT,CASSYNGPITEAFF
TRBD2,TRBV19,TRBJ2-1,NA,TGTGCCAGTAGTATCACGGGACTAGCGGGAACAGAGGAGTTCTTC,CASSITGLAGTEEFF
TRBD2,TRBV10-3,TRBJ2-1,few,TGTGCCATCAGTGATACCTCTAGCGGGGGTTACAATGAGCAGTTCTTC,CAISDTSSGGYNEQFF
NA,TRBV6-2/TRBV6-3,TRBJ1-1,many,TGTGCCAGCAGTTACATGGGAAAGAACACTGAAGCTTTCTTT,CASSYMGKNTEAFF
NA,TRBV7-2,TRBJ2-7,many,TGTGCCAGCAGCTCAAGGTCCGCGGACCCACCCTACGAGCAGTACTTC,CASSSRSADPPYEQYF
TRBD1,TRBV7-3,TRBJ2-2,many,TGTGCCAGCAGCTCCAGAGGCACAGGGGTACTCCGGGCCGGGGAGCTGTTTTTT,CASSSRGTGVLRAGELFF
TRBD2,TRBV20-1,TRBJ2-7,NA,TGCAGTGCTACGTTTTTACGGGAGGGGGGTTGGGAGCAGTACTTC,CSATFLREGGWEQYF
NA,TRBV4-2,TRBJ2-1,few,TGTGCCAGCAGCCCTTATGGAAGTAAGGGGAATGAGCAGTTCTTC,CASSPYGSKGNEQFF
TRBD1,TRBV7-9,TRBJ1-1,many,TGTGCCAGCAGCCGGACAGGGAGGGAAGCTTTCTTT,CASSRTGREAFF
NA,TRBV27,TRBJ2-1,NA,TGTGCCAGCAAAGTCCGACCCTACAATGAGCAGTTCTTC,CASKVRPYNEQFF
NA,TRBV5-6,TRBJ2-7,NA,TGTGCCAGCAGCTTGGTAGGCAGGGGTTCTGGCGAGCAGTACTTC,CASSLVGRGSGEQYF
NA,TRBV12-3/TRBV12-4,TRBJ1-1,NA,TGTGCCAGCAGTTTGCCAGGCTATGAAGCTTTCTTT,CASSLPGYEAFF
NA,TRBV7-2,TRBJ2-3,many,TGTGCCAGCAGCTTGAGTCGTACGCAGTATTTT,CASSLSRTQYF
TRBD1,TRBV6-6,TRBJ1-1,few,TGTGCCAGCAGTCCCCCTAATAGGGGGCTTCTGAACACTGAAGCTTTCTTT,CASSPPNRGLLNTEAFF
NA,TRBV6-2/TRBV6-3,TRBJ2-1,many,TGTGCCAGCAGTTACGACGGAAGCTCCTACAATGAGCAGTTCTTC,CASSYDGSSYNEQFF
NA,TRBV7-9,TRBJ1-5,NA,TGTGCCAGCAGCTTATATGGGAGCAATCAGCCCCAGCATTTT,CASSLYGSNQPQHF
NA,TRBV20-1,TRBJ2-3,many,TGCAGTGCGTACCGGGACACAGGCACAGATACGCAGTATTTT,CSAYRDTGTDTQYF
TRBD2,TRBV12-3/TRBV12-4,TRBJ2-5,many,TGTGCCAGCAGTCGGACTAGCGGCCAAGAGACCCAGTACTTC,CASSRTSGQETQYF